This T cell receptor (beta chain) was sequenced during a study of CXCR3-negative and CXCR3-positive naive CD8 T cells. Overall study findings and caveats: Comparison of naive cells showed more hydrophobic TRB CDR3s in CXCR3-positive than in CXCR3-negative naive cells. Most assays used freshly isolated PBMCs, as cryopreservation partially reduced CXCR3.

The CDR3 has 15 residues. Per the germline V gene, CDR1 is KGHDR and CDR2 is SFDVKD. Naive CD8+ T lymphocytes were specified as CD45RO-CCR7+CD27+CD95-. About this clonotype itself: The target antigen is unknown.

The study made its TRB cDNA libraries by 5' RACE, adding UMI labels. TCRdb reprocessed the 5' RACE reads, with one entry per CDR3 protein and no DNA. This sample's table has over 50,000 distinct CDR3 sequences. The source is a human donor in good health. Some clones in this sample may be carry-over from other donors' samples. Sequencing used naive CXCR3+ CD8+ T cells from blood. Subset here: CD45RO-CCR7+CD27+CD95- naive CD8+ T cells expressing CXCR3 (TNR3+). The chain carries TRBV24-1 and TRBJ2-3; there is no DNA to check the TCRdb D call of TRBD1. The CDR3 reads CATSGPSQGTDTQYF.